A few counts support the clone carrying this T cell receptor (beta chain). The sample belongs to a study of blood T cell repertoires in COVID-19. Looking at the study overall: Both acute and convalescent COVID-19 samples were obtained from the United States, Italy and Spain. Nucleic acid was either cDNA or gDNA, and it came from T cells, B-cell-depleted T cells, or PBMCs.

Germline V lookup: CDR1 SGDLS, CDR2 YYNGEE. With 4 bases removed from V and 2 bases from J, the gap between germline ends came to 9 bases. The CDR3 is 13 amino acids. Original data processing: Reference gene primer amplification gave estimated nucleated cell counts. Using immunoSEQ multiplex PCR, the repertoire was profiled, and TCRdb retains in-frame clones only, with some absent. The D gene and trimming were derived from the DNA, and the V and J assignments and clone size from that table. The table records some 270,000 clones, approximately 86% of them present only once. This TCR came from a man aged 40-49 years with active or convalescent COVID-19. This chain links TRBV9 with TRBJ1-2, with TRBD1 as a possible D gene (5 bases). The specimen was peripheral blood. CDR3 sequence: CASSPDTNYGYTF. The CDR3 DNA follows: TGTGCCAGCAGCCCGGACACAAACTATGGCTACACCTTC.